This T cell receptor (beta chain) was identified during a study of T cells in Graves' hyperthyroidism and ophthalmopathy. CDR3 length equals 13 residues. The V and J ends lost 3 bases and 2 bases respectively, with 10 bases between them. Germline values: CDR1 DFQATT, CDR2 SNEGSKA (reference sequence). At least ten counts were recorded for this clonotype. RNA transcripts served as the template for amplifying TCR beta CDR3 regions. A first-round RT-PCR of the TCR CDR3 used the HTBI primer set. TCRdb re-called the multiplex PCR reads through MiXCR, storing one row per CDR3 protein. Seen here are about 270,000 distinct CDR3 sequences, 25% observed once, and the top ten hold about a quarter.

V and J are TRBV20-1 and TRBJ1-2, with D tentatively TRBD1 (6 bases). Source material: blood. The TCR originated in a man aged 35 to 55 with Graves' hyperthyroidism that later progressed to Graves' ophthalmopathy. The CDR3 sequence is CSASLGQNYGYTF. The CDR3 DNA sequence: TGCAGTGCTAGCCTCGGACAGAACTATGGCTACACCTTC.